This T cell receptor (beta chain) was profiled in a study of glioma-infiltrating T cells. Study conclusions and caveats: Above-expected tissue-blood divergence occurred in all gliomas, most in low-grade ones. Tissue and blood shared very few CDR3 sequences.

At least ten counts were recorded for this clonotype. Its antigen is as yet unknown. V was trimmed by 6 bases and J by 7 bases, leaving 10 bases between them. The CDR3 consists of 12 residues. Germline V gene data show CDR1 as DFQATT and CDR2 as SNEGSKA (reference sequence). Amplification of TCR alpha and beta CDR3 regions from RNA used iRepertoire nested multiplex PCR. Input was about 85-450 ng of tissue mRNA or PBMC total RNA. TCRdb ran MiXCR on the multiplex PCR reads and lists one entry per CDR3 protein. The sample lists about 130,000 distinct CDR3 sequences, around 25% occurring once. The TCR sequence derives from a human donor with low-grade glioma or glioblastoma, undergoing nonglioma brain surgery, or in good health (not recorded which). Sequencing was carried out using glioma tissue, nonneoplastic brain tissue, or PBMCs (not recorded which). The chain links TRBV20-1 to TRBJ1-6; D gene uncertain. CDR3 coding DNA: TGCAGTGCGAGACCCGGGAATTCACCCCTCCACTTT. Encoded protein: CSARPGNSPLHF.